The clone carrying this T cell receptor (beta chain) was observed a handful of times. Its antigen is unidentified. TCR beta CDR3 regions were amplified from RNA. During a first-round RT-PCR of the TCR CDR3, the HTBI primer set was used. MiXCR was run by TCRdb on the multiplex PCR reads, yielding one entry per CDR3 protein. The sample consists of approximately 570,000 distinct CDR3 sequences, roughly 21% of them appearing once. This sample was included in a study of T cells in Graves' hyperthyroidism and ophthalmopathy. Study as a whole: Peripheral blood samples were taken at initial diagnosis, prior to any treatment. General study results and limits: In the blood, most expanded thyroid clonotypes above 0.001 appeared as well. Ophthalmopathy onset followed model prediction by a median about seven months.

Specimen: blood. The clonotype comes from a man between 35 and 55 years old with Graves' ophthalmopathy.

CDR3 coding DNA: TGTGCCAGCAGTGAAGTTTTTGGGACAGGGGGCGAGCAGTACTTC. This codes for CASSEVFGTGGEQYF. This chain connects TRBV6-1 to TRBJ2-7; 11 bases are shared with TRBD1. CDR3 length equals 15 residues. After removal of 1 base from V and 6 bases from J, the junction contained 5 bases not matched to a gene. Germline CDR1 and CDR2: MNHNS and SASEGT.